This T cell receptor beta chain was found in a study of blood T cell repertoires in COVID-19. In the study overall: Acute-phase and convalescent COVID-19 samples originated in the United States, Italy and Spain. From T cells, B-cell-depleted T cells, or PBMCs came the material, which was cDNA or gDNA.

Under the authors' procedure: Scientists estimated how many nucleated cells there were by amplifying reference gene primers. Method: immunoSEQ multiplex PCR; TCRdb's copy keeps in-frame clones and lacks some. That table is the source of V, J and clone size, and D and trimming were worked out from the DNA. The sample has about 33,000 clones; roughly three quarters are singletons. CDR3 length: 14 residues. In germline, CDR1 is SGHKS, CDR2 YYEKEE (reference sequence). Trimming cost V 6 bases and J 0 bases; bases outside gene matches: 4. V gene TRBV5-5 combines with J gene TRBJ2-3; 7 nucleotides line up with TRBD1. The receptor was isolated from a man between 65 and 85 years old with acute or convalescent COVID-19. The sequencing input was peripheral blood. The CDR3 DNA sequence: TGTGCCAGCATCGACAGGGCCAGCACAGATACGCAGTATTTT. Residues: CASIDRASTDTQYF.